The following is a T cell receptor beta chain sequence with its context. Its antigen is unidentified. This entry belongs to a study of T cell responses to AZD1222 COVID-19 vaccine. Between the trimmed V and J ends, which lost 7 bases and 8 bases, there was a span of 5 bases. Germline CDR1 and CDR2: SNHLY and FYNNEI. CDR3 length equals 10 residues. Broader study findings: Baseline seropositivity characterized only a handful of AZD1222 recipients. Repertoires in all cases were sampled only once the peak T cell response had passed. Donors skewed white British and female; clonal diversity was possibly underestimated.

Profiled with immunoSEQ multiplex PCR; TCRdb holds only in-frame clones, not every one. The repertoire holds fewer than 150,000 clones, 80% to 95% seen once, with more than 2.5% in the top ten. This clonotype was sampled from an adult in good health. Sequences were derived from peripheral blood, sampled on day 0 of AZD1222 vaccination. V gene TRBV2 combines with J gene TRBJ1-4; D remains ambiguous. The DNA for the CDR3 is TGTGCCAGCACGCGGGAAAAACTGTTTTTT. It specifies CASTREKLFF.